Listed below are T cell receptor beta chains from one sample, sequenced in a study of shared clonotypes between healthy human individuals. The repertoire was sequenced with immunoSEQ multiplex PCR; TCRdb's copy has only in-frame clones and lacks some. The table has around 990,000 clones, roughly 80% seen once. Sequenced sample: memory CD4+ T cells from PBMCs. The receptors derive from a man younger than 30 in good health. Some clones in this sample may be carry-over from other donors' samples. CDR3s include the opening cysteine and the closing phenylalanine or tryptophan. The D gene is left open where the match is weak. Clone size appears in some rows only: once, few, many, or a class for an expanded clone.

J gene: TRBJ2-1
V gene: TRBV15
D gene: -
clone size: few
CDR3 DNA: TGTGCCACCAGCAGAGGCGATAGTGGGGACATCGAGCAGTTCTTC
CDR3 protein: CATSRGDSGDIEQFF

J gene: TRBJ2-1
V gene: TRBV28
D gene: -
clone size: few
CDR3 DNA: TGTGCCAGCAGGGGACGGAACAATGAGCAGTTCTTC
CDR3 protein: CASRGRNNEQFF

J gene: TRBJ1-2
V gene: TRBV6-1
D gene: TRBD1
clone size: -
CDR3 DNA: TGTGCCAGCAGTGCAGATTCCGGGACAGAGTACTATGGCTACACCTTC
CDR3 protein: CASSADSGTEYYGYTF

J gene: TRBJ1-1
V gene: TRBV5-1
D gene: -
clone size: -
CDR3 DNA: TGCGCCAGTAAACAAGGCGCTGAAGCTTTCTTT
CDR3 protein: CASKQGAEAFF

J gene: TRBJ2-5
V gene: TRBV9
D gene: -
clone size: -
CDR3 DNA: TGTGCCAGCAGCGGTTCAACCCAAGAGACCCAGTACTTC
CDR3 protein: CASSGSTQETQYF

J gene: TRBJ2-7
V gene: TRBV6-1
D gene: TRBD1
clone size: -
CDR3 DNA: TGTGCCAGCAGCTCCGGGACAGGGCTATACGAGCAGTACTTC
CDR3 protein: CASSSGTGLYEQYF

J gene: TRBJ1-2
V gene: TRBV7-9
D gene: TRBD1
clone size: few
CDR3 DNA: TGTGCCAGCAGCCGCCGGGACAGGGCTTATGGCTACACCTTC
CDR3 protein: CASSRRDRAYGYTF

J gene: TRBJ1-2
V gene: TRBV2
D gene: -
clone size: -
CDR3 DNA: TGTGCCAGCAGTGAAGCAGATTGGACTTTAATAACTGGCTACACCTTC
CDR3 protein: CASSEADWTLITGYTF

J gene: TRBJ2-5
V gene: TRBV6-5
D gene: -
clone size: -
CDR3 DNA: TGTGCCAGCAGCACGGGAGAGACCCAGTACTTC
CDR3 protein: CASSTGETQYF

J gene: TRBJ2-3
V gene: TRBV28
D gene: -
clone size: -
CDR3 DNA: TGTGCCAGCAGTTCCTCTTACCCTTTGCAGTATTTT
CDR3 protein: CASSSSYPLQYF

J gene: TRBJ2-3
V gene: TRBV9
D gene: -
clone size: -
CDR3 DNA: TGTGCCAGCAGCGTGGGAAGACGAACATATACGCAGTATTTT
CDR3 protein: CASSVGRRTYTQYF

J gene: TRBJ2-4
V gene: TRBV7-9
D gene: -
clone size: once
CDR3 DNA: TGTGCCAGCAGCCCCCAGGGAGTGGCCAAAAACATTCAGTACTTC
CDR3 protein: CASSPQGVAKNIQYF

J gene: TRBJ2-4
V gene: TRBV5-6
D gene: TRBD1
clone size: once
CDR3 DNA: TGTGCCAGCAGCTTGACTGGACAGGGGAACATTCAGTACTTC
CDR3 protein: CASSLTGQGNIQYF

J gene: TRBJ1-2
V gene: TRBV6-6
D gene: TRBD1
clone size: -
CDR3 DNA: TGTGCCAGCGGGCCACAGGGGGCTCATAATGGCTACACCTTC
CDR3 protein: CASGPQGAHNGYTF

J gene: TRBJ1-1
V gene: TRBV19
D gene: -
clone size: -
CDR3 DNA: TGTGCCAGTTGTGCAGGGGAGAAATATACTGAAGCTTTCTTT
CDR3 protein: CASCAGEKYTEAFF

J gene: TRBJ2-3
V gene: TRBV18
D gene: -
clone size: -
CDR3 DNA: TGTGCCAGCTCACCAAGCTTGTTAGATACGCAGTATTTT
CDR3 protein: CASSPSLLDTQYF

J gene: TRBJ2-7
V gene: TRBV19
D gene: -
clone size: -
CDR3 DNA: TGTGCCAGTAGTATGAGGAACAGATACGAGCAGTACTTC
CDR3 protein: CASSMRNRYEQYF

J gene: TRBJ1-5
V gene: TRBV19
D gene: TRBD1
clone size: -
CDR3 DNA: TGTGCCAGTAGGGGACAGGAGACCTTTAGCAATCAGCCCCAGCATTTT
CDR3 protein: CASRGQETFSNQPQHF

J gene: TRBJ1-2
V gene: TRBV6-5
D gene: -
clone size: -
CDR3 DNA: TGTGCCAGCAGTACTACAGGGAGCCGTCGGTATGGCTACACCTTC
CDR3 protein: CASSTTGSRRYGYTF

J gene: TRBJ2-3
V gene: TRBV9
D gene: -
clone size: -
CDR3 DNA: TGTGCCAGCAGCGTAGGTGTAAGCACAGATACGCAGTATTTT
CDR3 protein: CASSVGVSTDTQYF

J gene: TRBJ2-7
V gene: TRBV6-1
D gene: TRBD2
clone size: -
CDR3 DNA: TGTGCCAGCACTAGCGGGAGGACTACCTACGAGCAGTACTTC
CDR3 protein: CASTSGRTTYEQYF

J gene: TRBJ1-1
V gene: TRBV30
D gene: -
clone size: -
CDR3 DNA: TGTGCCTGGAGTGGGTTTTCTGAAGCTTTCTTT
CDR3 protein: CAWSGFSEAFF

J gene: TRBJ2-7
V gene: TRBV11-2
D gene: -
clone size: -
CDR3 DNA: TGTGCCAGCAGCTTAGATTCTCAGGGTTTTTACGAGCAGTACTTC
CDR3 protein: CASSLDSQGFYEQYF

J gene: TRBJ1-2
V gene: TRBV5-6
D gene: -
clone size: -
CDR3 DNA: TGTGCCGGCAGCTTTCTCTCGTGGGCGGAGATAAACTATGGCTACACCTTC
CDR3 protein: CAGSFLSWAEINYGYTF

J gene: TRBJ2-5
V gene: TRBV5-1
D gene: TRBD2
clone size: -
CDR3 DNA: TGCGCCAGCAGCACGGGACTAGCGGGATTAAGGGAGACCCAGTACTTC
CDR3 protein: CASSTGLAGLRETQYF

J gene: TRBJ1-3
V gene: TRBV6-1
D gene: -
clone size: -
CDR3 DNA: TGTGCCAGCAGTTCACAGGCCGAGAGGGGAAACACCATATATTTT
CDR3 protein: CASSSQAERGNTIYF

J gene: TRBJ2-7
V gene: TRBV7-9
D gene: -
clone size: -
CDR3 DNA: TGTGCCAGCAGCGCCCCGACTTTGGGTACCTACGAGCAGTACTTC
CDR3 protein: CASSAPTLGTYEQYF

J gene: TRBJ1-3
V gene: TRBV7-2
D gene: -
clone size: -
CDR3 DNA: TGTGCCAGCAGCTTGGGCTCAACGGGAAACACCATATATTTT
CDR3 protein: CASSLGSTGNTIYF

J gene: TRBJ2-1
V gene: TRBV18
D gene: TRBD1
clone size: -
CDR3 DNA: TGTGCCAGCTCACCTACAGGGGGGAATGAGCAGTTCTTC
CDR3 protein: CASSPTGGNEQFF

J gene: TRBJ2-7
V gene: TRBV6-5
D gene: -
clone size: -
CDR3 DNA: TGTGCCAGCAGTTACTCCTCCCTACGCAGCGAGCAGTACTTC
CDR3 protein: CASSYSSLRSEQYF

J gene: TRBJ1-4
V gene: TRBV29-1
D gene: -
clone size: -
CDR3 DNA: TGCAGCGTCGTAGACGGGGATGAAAAACTGTTTTTT
CDR3 protein: CSVVDGDEKLFF

J gene: TRBJ2-5
V gene: TRBV5-4
D gene: -
clone size: -
CDR3 DNA: TGTGCCAGCAGCTTGGAGGCGGGTAACCAAGAGACCCAGTACTTC
CDR3 protein: CASSLEAGNQETQYF

J gene: TRBJ2-7
V gene: TRBV2
D gene: TRBD1
clone size: many
CDR3 DNA: TGTGCCAGCAGTGAAACCCGACAGGGGTACGAGCAGTACTTC
CDR3 protein: CASSETRQGYEQYF

J gene: TRBJ2-5
V gene: TRBV30
D gene: -
clone size: -
CDR3 DNA: TGTGCCTGGAACGCTCCCCAGGGCGGAAGGGAGACCCAGTACTTC
CDR3 protein: CAWNAPQGGRETQYF

J gene: TRBJ2-7
V gene: TRBV5-4
D gene: -
clone size: -
CDR3 DNA: TGTGCCAGCAGCCAAGGGGGGCGGACCTACGAGCAGTACTTC
CDR3 protein: CASSQGGRTYEQYF

J gene: TRBJ1-1
V gene: TRBV10-3
D gene: -
clone size: -
CDR3 DNA: TGTGCCATCAGTGCTGGGGGGCGAGGGTACACTGAAGCTTTCTTT
CDR3 protein: CAISAGGRGYTEAFF

J gene: TRBJ2-7
V gene: TRBV5-1
D gene: TRBD2
clone size: -
CDR3 DNA: TGCGCCAGCAGATGGGACGGGACTAGCGGAACCTACGAGCAGTGCTTC
CDR3 protein: CASRWDGTSGTYEQCF

J gene: TRBJ1-3
V gene: TRBV2
D gene: -
clone size: -
CDR3 DNA: TGTGCCAGCAGGACCGGGACGTCCGGAAACACCATATATTTT
CDR3 protein: CASRTGTSGNTIYF

J gene: TRBJ2-7
V gene: TRBV5-4
D gene: -
clone size: once
CDR3 DNA: TGTGCCAGCAGCCCCAGGAACAGGGCCCCCTACGAGCAGTACTTC
CDR3 protein: CASSPRNRAPYEQYF

J gene: TRBJ1-5
V gene: TRBV28
D gene: -
clone size: -
CDR3 DNA: TGTGCCACCGCTGGGTACCCGGCGACACTCCGCGGTCAGCCCCAGCATTTT
CDR3 protein: CATAGYPATLRGQPQHF